This T cell receptor beta chain was sequenced in a study of shared clonotypes between healthy human individuals. Whole-study context: Two female and three male donors aged 18 to 49 were enrolled. Study-wide results and limits: Memory subsets had estimated richness that was generally smaller than that of naive subsets.

This table comes from immunoSEQ multiplex PCR, and its TCRdb copy is limited to in-frame clones, with some not included. The repertoire holds roughly 720,000 clones, with 90% as singletons. Deletions cut 1 base from V and 12 bases from J, with 16 bases between. This CDR3 is 13 amino acids long. CDR1 and CDR2 from the germline V gene are MDHEN and SYDVKM. With respect to this clone: Its antigen is currently unknown.

The gene calls are TRBV28 and TRBJ2-7; TRBD1 is a possible D gene (5 bases). This sequence originates from a man younger than 35 in good health. Some clones in this sample may be carry-over from other donors' samples. The specimen was memory CD8+ T cells from PBMCs. The subset denotes: CD45RO+ cells pooled with CCR7-negative TemRA cells. The CDR3 region is CASSLYLTQGRYF. The CDR3 DNA is TGTGCCAGCAGTTTATATTTAACCCAGGGCCGGTACTTC.